This paragraph reports one T cell receptor (beta chain). V dropped 5 bases and J dropped 4; count of bases not matched to a gene: 12. There are 18 residues in the CDR3. Germline CDR1 is MNHEY and CDR2 is SVGEGT. This entry is derived from a study of blood T cell repertoires in COVID-19. The protocol was immunoSEQ multiplex PCR, while the TCRdb copy is restricted to in-frame clones and leaves out a portion. The sample contains tens of thousands of clones, around 80% of which appear only once. The sequence came from a man aged 60 to 69 with acute or convalescent COVID-19. The rearrangement links TRBV6-2 or TRBV6-3 to TRBJ2-3, with TRBD2 identical over 13 bases. The specimen was peripheral blood. This chain's CDR3 is CASSQRTSGRREADTQYF. CDR3 nucleotide sequence: TGTGCCAGCAGTCAACGGACTAGCGGGAGAAGGGAGGCAGATACGCAGTATTTT.